Following are 25 T cell receptor beta chains from one sample sequenced in a study of T cells in tuberculosis. Some clones are missing from TCRdb's copy, which holds only in-frame ones; the method was immunoSEQ multiplex PCR. This table holds some 23,000 clones, about 92% found once. The sequenced material came from PBMCs. Every receptor here comes from a donor between 10 and 35 years old with latent tuberculosis or without tuberculosis infection. Some clones in this sample may be carry-over from other donors' samples.

This rearrangement joins TRBV14 to TRBJ1-6; tentative D call: TRBD1 (5 bases). Trimming removed 0 bases at V and 6 bases at J, with 18 bases between. The germline V gene encodes CDR1 SGHDN and CDR2 FVKESK. This CDR3 region has 18 residues. The CDR3 DNA sequence: TGTGCCAGCAGCCAAGAGCATGGTAGGGGCCGAATTAATTCACCCCTCCACTTT. Its translation: CASSQEHGRGRINSPLHF.

The chain uses TRBV7-9 and TRBJ2-1, with 8 nucleotides matching TRBD1. V trimming: 5 bases; J trimming: 0 bases; junction bases outside the gene matches: 12. This CDR3 region has 18 residues. The germline V gene encodes CDR1 SEHNR and CDR2 FQNEAQ (reference sequence). CDR3 DNA: TGTGCCAGCAGCCCGCAATATCAGGGGGCATACTCCTACAATGAGCAGTTCTTC. Translated: CASSPQYQGAYSYNEQFF.

The chain joins TRBV6-5 to TRBJ2-1; 11 bases agree with TRBD2. The CDR3 has 16 amino acids. V lost 1 base and J lost 6; bases outside the gene matches: 5. Germline V gene data show CDR1 as MNHEY and CDR2 as SVGAGI. The CDR3 spells CASSYLAGGTLNEQFF. The CDR3 coding sequence is TGTGCCAGCAGTTACTTAGCGGGGGGGACCCTCAATGAGCAGTTCTTC.

In nucleotides, the CDR3 is TGCGCCAGCAGCCCAGGGGAGATCTACGAGCAGTACTTC. Encoded protein: CASSPGEIYEQYF. The chain is built from TRBV10-2 and TRBJ2-7; possible D gene TRBD1, 6 bases. This CDR3 has 13 amino acids. The germline gives CDR1 WSHSY, CDR2 SAAADI. The germline V and J ends were trimmed by 6 bases and 3 bases, with 12 bases remaining between them.

The V and J genes are TRBV5-1 and TRBJ1-2; 7 bases fit TRBD1. CDR3 length: 14 residues. The V and J ends lost 4 bases and 6 bases, in that order; junction bases with no gene match: 9. CDR1 is SGHRS, CDR2 YFSETQ, per germline. The CDR3 protein is CASSLGQARHGYTF. The CDR3 coding sequence is TGCGCCAGCAGCCTTGGACAGGCCCGTCATGGCTACACCTTC.

The rearrangement links TRBV6-1 to TRBJ1-1; no firm D call. Germline CDR1 reads MNHNS; CDR2 reads SASEGT. V was clipped by 3 bases and J by 3 bases, with 17 bases between them. The CDR3 is 16 residues long. The DNA of the CDR3 is TGTGCCAGCAGTGAGACAAGGTGGGGAGGTGACACTGAAGCTTTCTTT. Translation: CASSETRWGGDTEAFF.

The chain combines TRBV7-9 with TRBJ1-2, with 10 bases lining up with TRBD1. Trimming cost V 5 bases and J 1 base; bases outside gene matches: 7. This CDR3 spans 16 amino acids. Per the germline V gene, CDR1 is SEHNR and CDR2 is FQNEAQ (reference sequence). CDR3 region: CASSTLRDRGNYGYTF. CDR3 nucleotide sequence: TGTGCCAGCAGCACACTCCGGGACAGGGGTAACTATGGCTACACCTTC.

The chain uses TRBV15 and TRBJ1-2; 8 positions agree with TRBD1. Germline V gene lookup returns CDR1 LNHNV and CDR2 YYDKDF (reference sequence). V gave up 1 base and J gave up 4 bases; unmatched junction bases: 5. The CDR3 is 15 amino acids. The CDR3 loop reads CATSRGQGNSYGYTF. In DNA, the CDR3 is TGTGCCACCAGCAGAGGACAGGGGAATAGCTATGGCTACACCTTC.

This chain connects TRBV11-2 to TRBJ2-7, with TRBD1 as a possible D gene (6 bases). This CDR3 is built from 15 residues. The V and J ends lost 1 base and 4 bases respectively, with 14 bases between them. In germline, CDR1 is SGHAT, CDR2 FQNNGV. The CDR3 DNA reads TGTGCCAGCAGCTTAGCATGGACAGACAAATACGAGCAGTACTTC. It translates to CASSLAWTDKYEQYF. The full variable domain, completed using reference TRBV11-2 and TRBJ2-7, is EAGVAQSPRYKIIEKRQSVAFWCNPISGHATLYWYQQILGQGPKLLIQFQNNGVVDDSQLPKDRFSAERLKGVDSTLKIQPAKLEDSAVYLCASSLAWTDKYEQYFGPGTRLTVT.

The chain recombines TRBV18 with TRBJ1-2; 8 bases fit TRBD1. The CDR3 runs to 15 residues. From germline, CDR1 is KGHSH and CDR2 LQKENI. The trim removed 6 bases at V and 0 bases at J, leaving 6 bases unmatched. The CDR3 loop reads CASSGQGLTNYGYTF. CDR3 DNA sequence: TGTGCCAGCTCCGGACAGGGACTCACTAACTATGGCTACACCTTC.

The rearrangement uses TRBV14 and TRBJ1-1; D might be TRBD1 (5 bases). The CDR3 has 13 amino acids. Germline loops: CDR1 SGHDN, CDR2 FVKESK. Trimming removed 4 bases from V and 7 bases from J, with 13 bases in between. The CDR3 region has the DNA TGTGCCAGCAGCCCGGTACTTAGGGGTGAAGCTTTCTTT. Protein: CASSPVLRGEAFF.

The J gene is TRBJ2-5, the V gene TRBV5-1, with 7 bases fitting TRBD1. CDR3 length: 15 residues. Losses at the gene ends were 6 bases for V and 2 bases for J; bases not matched to a gene: 10. Germline V gene sequence: CDR1 SGHRS, CDR2 YFSETQ. CDR3 loop: CASTAQGQKQETQYF. The CDR3 DNA sequence: TGCGCCAGCACGGCCCAGGGACAGAAACAAGAGACCCAGTACTTC.

The V call is TRBV29-1, the J call TRBJ2-4; TRBD2 matches 10 bases. This CDR3 contains 14 residues. CDR1 and CDR2 (germline): SQVTM, ANQGSEA. The junction had 4 bases not matched to a gene; V was cut back by 8 bases and J by 0 bases. CDR3 protein: CSTWTSGAKNIQYF. CDR3 in DNA: TGCAGCACCTGGACTAGCGGAGCCAAAAACATTCAGTACTTC.

With respect to this clone: An end of the junction does not agree with germline; a read error may underlie this. This chain links TRBV6-5 with TRBJ2-7, with D tentatively TRBD2 (5 bases). The V gene's germline CDR1 is MNHEY and CDR2 SVGAGI. The CDR3 totals 11 residues. CDR3 residues: CASSYFKEEWF. CDR3 DNA: TGTGCCAGCAGCTACTTCAAGGAGGAATGGTTC.

This clone was observed a single time. The V and J genes are TRBV25-1 and TRBJ2-1; 8 bases align to TRBD1. Germline lookup yields CDR1 MGHDK and CDR2 SYGVNS. The trim removed 4 bases at V and 9 bases at J, leaving 14 bases unmatched. The CDR3 contains 16 residues. CDR3: CASSASDRGGIFEQFF. CDR3 sequence (DNA): TGTGCCAGCAGTGCGTCCGACAGGGGTGGGATTTTTGAGCAGTTCTTC.

CDR3: CASSLDYSYEQYF. The DNA for the CDR3 is TGTGCCAGCAGCTTGGACTACTCCTACGAGCAGTACTTC. V gene TRBV5-4 combines with J gene TRBJ2-7; D is unclear. Germline V lookup: CDR1 SGHNT, CDR2 YYREEE (reference sequence). Trimming cost V 0 bases and J 0 bases, with 4 bases left between them. The CDR3 loop spans 13 amino acids.

The genes are TRBV7-8 and TRBJ2-3, with TRBD1 identical over 12 bases. Germline lookup yields CDR1 SGHVS and CDR2 FQNEAQ. The CDR3 has 20 amino acids. Trimming cost V 1 base and J 0 bases; bases outside gene matches: 11. CDR3 DNA sequence: TGTGCCAGCAGCTTAGGGGTGGGACAGGGGGCCCGCTCAAGCACAGATACGCAGTATTTT. Translated, it gives CASSLGVGQGARSSTDTQYF.

This chain links TRBV27 with TRBJ1-2; 7 bases map to TRBD1. CDR1 and CDR2 from the germline V gene are MNHEY and SMNVEV (reference sequence). The CDR3 covers 13 residues. J was trimmed by 4 bases and V by 6 bases; bases with no gene match: 5. CDR3 DNA sequence: TGTGCCAGCAGGGACTCAGGGGGCTATGGCTACACCTTC. This sequence encodes CASRDSGGYGYTF.

This chain uses TRBV15 with TRBJ2-7, with D unresolved. Looked up from germline, CDR1 is LNHNV and CDR2 is YYDKDF (reference sequence). V was clipped by 1 base and J by 4 bases, with 5 bases between them. The CDR3 loop spans 12 amino acids. CDR3 coding DNA: TGTGCCACCAGCAGAGGGCCTTACGAGCAGTACTTC. Translating it yields CATSRGPYEQYF.

The gene calls are TRBV7-2 and TRBJ2-1; 9 nucleotides agree with TRBD2. Germline CDR1 SGHTA, CDR2 FQGNSA. V gave up 1 base and J gave up 9 bases; unmatched junction bases: 7. This CDR3 comprises 15 residues. As DNA, the CDR3 is TGTGCCAGCAGCTTAGTCGCGGGAGGGCCGGGTGAGCAGTTCTTC. It translates to CASSLVAGGPGEQFF.

V is TRBV9 and J is TRBJ1-1, with a tentative D call TRBD1 (6 bases). The CDR3 sequence is 14 residues long. Looked up from germline, CDR1 is SGDLS and CDR2 is YYNGEE. The V and J ends lost 4 bases and 7 bases respectively, with 17 bases between them. CDR3 amino acids: CASSIRSQGSEAFF. The CDR3 DNA reads as TGTGCCAGCAGCATCAGATCCCAGGGGAGTGAAGCTTTCTTT.

This rearrangement joins TRBV19 to TRBJ2-2; 14 bases map to TRBD2. V was clipped by 5 bases and J by 6 bases; unmatched bases: 5. The CDR3 totals 16 residues. Germline loops: CDR1 LNHDA, CDR2 SQIVND (reference sequence). The chain's CDR3 is CASSQGLAGDPGELFF. CDR3 coding DNA: TGTGCCAGTAGTCAGGGACTAGCGGGAGATCCCGGGGAGCTGTTTTTT.

The rearrangement uses TRBV19 and TRBJ2-3, with 10 positions matching TRBD1. This CDR3 has 16 residues. After removal of 4 bases from V and 1 base from J, the junction contained 5 bases not matched to a gene. Germline-derived CDR1 and CDR2 are LNHDA and SQIVND (reference sequence). For the CDR3, the DNA is TGTGCCAGTAGTAAGAGGGGGACAGGGGGCACAGATACGCAGTATTTT. This encodes CASSKRGTGGTDTQYF.

This chain links TRBV6-5 with TRBJ2-7; 9 bases match TRBD2. Germline CDR1 MNHEY, CDR2 SVGAGI. This CDR3 is 14 amino acids long. Trimming removed 7 bases from V and 4 bases from J; junction bases left unmatched: 8. This CDR3 is CASIPAGGPYEQYF. In DNA form, the CDR3 reads TGTGCCAGCATTCCGGCGGGGGGGCCTTACGAGCAGTACTTC.

The chain couples TRBV19 to TRBJ2-7, with 8 nucleotides matching TRBD2. The CDR3 sequence is 17 residues long. V lost 5 bases to trimming and J lost 2 bases; unmatched junction nucleotides: 14. Germline V gene sequence: CDR1 LNHDA, CDR2 SQIVND (reference sequence). The CDR3 loop is CASSPGQRGLGTYEQYF. The CDR3 DNA follows: TGTGCCAGTAGTCCGGGACAACGGGGACTAGGCACCTACGAGCAGTACTTC.